These 2 T cell receptor beta chains came from one sample sequenced in a study of a mutant IDH1 vaccine in newly diagnosed glioma. No antigen has been assigned to these receptors. Time point: week 11, during vaccination. The content of each vaccine dose was 300 ug of mutant IDH1 20-mer peptide, and topical imiquimod accompanied it. Produced via immunoSEQ multiplex PCR; TCRdb's table is partial and in-frame only. The profile covers tens of thousands of clones, with around 84% appearing a single time and roughly 9% taken by the ten largest. Sequences were derived from PBMCs, sampled from a glioma patient whose treatment included an IDH1 peptide vaccine. The receptor source for this set is a woman aged 45-59 years with glioma.

The rearrangement links TRBV5-1 to TRBJ2-7; a weak D match, TRBD1 (5 bases). Per the germline V gene, CDR1 is SGHRS and CDR2 is YFSETQ. CDR3 size: 15 residues. Trimming pared 4 bases from V and 3 bases from J, leaving 17 bases between. The CDR3 protein is CASSGASDWSYEQYF. In DNA form, the CDR3 reads TGCGCCAGCAGCGGGGCCTCGGATTGGAGCTACGAGCAGTACTTC.

This chain joins TRBV28 and TRBJ2-7; D possibly corresponds to TRBD1 (6 bases). Between the trimmed V and J ends, which lost 6 bases and 3 bases, there was a span of 12 bases. This CDR3 comprises 13 residues. Germline CDR1 is MDHEN and CDR2 is SYDVKM. Here the CDR3 DNA reads TGTGCCAGCAGACTAGGGGGTGGCTACGAGCAGTACTTC. It yields the protein CASRLGGGYEQYF.